This TCR beta chain appears in the sequencing data of a study of T-cell memory formation after mild COVID-19. The sample holds a few counts of this clonotype. What it binds is unknown. Study-level points and caveats: Certain responding clones were present in pre-infection memory, suggesting participation of cross-reactive memory. The study found contracting CD4+ clones mainly in CM and EM and contracting CD8+ clones in EMRA.

The CDR3 runs 15 residues. V was clipped by 2 bases and J by 0 bases; unmatched bases: 3. Looked up from germline, CDR1 is LGHNA and CDR2 is YNFKEQ. TCRdb reprocessed the 5' RACE reads with MiXCR, giving one entry per CDR3 protein. The sample carries about 430,000 distinct CDR3 sequences, roughly 18% recorded once. The origin of this receptor is a man between 18 and 29 years old who had mild COVID-19 (a few samples of this study predate the infection). Cell type and time point are not known. J is TRBJ1-1 and V is TRBV4-2, with TRBD1 identical over 7 bases. The sequenced sample was PBMCs or a T cell subset sorted from them (not recorded which). The CDR3 spells CASSQQQGLNTEAFF. The CDR3 DNA reads TGTGCCAGCAGCCAACAACAGGGGCTGAACACTGAAGCTTTCTTT.